The T cell receptor (beta chain) under discussion was sequenced for a study of response to subunit inactivated influenza vaccine. Using its own MiXCR run on the RT-PCR reads, TCRdb lists one record per CDR3 protein. Counted here are about 180,000 distinct CDR3 sequences, about 10% occurring once; the ten biggest clones make up roughly a tenth. The study's findings and limits: That few new T cells are recruited by each seasonal influenza vaccination was the authors' suggestion.

Germline-derived CDR1 and CDR2 are DFQATT and SNEGSKA (reference sequence). Trimming removed 3 bases from V and 0 bases from J, with 10 bases in between. CDR3 length: 14 residues. Comment on this clonotype: Antigen unknown.

This chain links TRBV20-1 with TRBJ2-3; the D is unclear. The material was non-naive T cells sorted from PBMCs, obtained on the day of vaccination. This clonotype was sampled from a middle-aged man who received an inactivated influenza vaccine. CDR3 sequence (DNA): TGCAGTGCTAGTTGGGGTATAAGCACAGATACGCAGTATTTT. It yields the protein CSASWGISTDTQYF.